This TCR beta chain was sequenced in a study of blood T cell repertoires in COVID-19. The overall study: Whether acute or convalescent, the COVID-19 samples came from the United States, Italy and Spain.

Germline lookup yields CDR1 SGHTA and CDR2 FQGNSA. V trimming: 3 bases; J trimming: 0 bases; junction bases outside the gene matches: 8. This CDR3 spans 16 amino acids. Produced via immunoSEQ multiplex PCR; TCRdb's table is partial and in-frame only. There are tens of thousands of clones in the sample; about nine tenths occur only once, and about 13% lies in the top ten. Sequenced sample: peripheral blood. This sequence joins TRBV7-2 and TRBJ2-7; TRBD2 aligns across 7 bases. This TCR derives from a human donor in a cohort sampled during active COVID-19. The CDR3 bases are TGTGCCAGCAGCTTGGAGACCGGGACTAACTCCTACGAGCAGTACTTC. Protein: CASSLETGTNSYEQYF.